This T cell receptor beta chain was captured by sequencing in a study of Ad26.COV2.S vaccination and SARS-CoV-2 variants. Study observations and caveats: Total T cell responses may have been underestimated by the TCR breadth and depth analyses.

The CDR3 is made up of 15 amino acids. Looked up from germline, CDR1 is SGHRS and CDR2 is YFSETQ. V lost 8 bases, J lost 3 bases, and 21 bases lay in between. Clones were read by immunoSEQ multiplex PCR, and TCRdb kept only the in-frame ones, dropping some. This sample has 400,000 to 450,000 clones; around nine tenths occur once, and the top ten carry less than 15%. In the case of this clone: Antigen: not known.

The treatment: approximately 18 received Ad26.COV2.S at low or high dose, single or two shots; about 5 received placebo; per-sample allocation not given. The investigators took samples on day 63 after the first vaccine or placebo injection. The material sequenced was peripheral blood, taken in a trial of Ad26.COV2.S vaccine versus placebo. The V gene is TRBV5-1, the J gene TRBJ2-7, with D tentatively TRBD1 (5 bases). The sequence came from a person between 18 and 65 years old who received the Ad26.COV2.S COVID-19 vaccine or a placebo. The CDR3 sequence: CARQPKRQRSYEQYF. CDR3 DNA: TGCGCCAGACAACCGAAAAGACAGAGGAGCTACGAGCAGTACTTC.